The 26 T cell receptor beta chains listed next were all sequenced from one sample in a study of blood T cell repertoires in COVID-19. This table comes from immunoSEQ multiplex PCR, and its TCRdb copy is limited to in-frame clones, with some not included. The table records almost 80,000 clones, approximately 78% of them present only once. Sequences were obtained from peripheral blood. The source of these receptors is a woman between 65 and 79 years old with acute or convalescent COVID-19.

This clone is a singleton in its sample. V is TRBV7-2 and J is TRBJ2-5; 9 bases map to TRBD2. The V gene's germline CDR1 is SGHTA and CDR2 FQGNSA. The CDR3 loop spans 18 amino acids. V lost 3 bases and J lost 2; bases outside the gene matches: 13. CDR3 loop: CASSLATSGQTVQETQYF. The CDR3, as DNA: TGTGCCAGCAGCTTGGCTACTAGCGGGCAAACTGTACAAGAGACCCAGTACTTC.

The genes are TRBV7-9 and TRBJ1-1, with 9 bases matching TRBD1. The CDR3 runs 19 residues. The V gene end was trimmed by 4 bases and the J gene end by 4 bases; junction bases not matched to a gene: 19. Germline CDR1 and CDR2: SEHNR and FQNEAQ (reference sequence). The CDR3 loop is CASSSGQGTGRGLGTEAFF. The CDR3 DNA sequence: TGTGCCAGCAGCTCCGGACAGGGGACAGGGCGGGGATTAGGCACTGAAGCTTTCTTT. The complete variable domain, with remaining parts taken from reference TRBV7-9 and TRBJ1-1, reads DTGVSQNPRHKITKRGQNVTFRCDPISEHNRLYWYRQTLGQGPEFLTYFQNEAQLEKSRLLSDRFSAERPKGSFSTLEIQRTEQGDSAMYLCASSSGQGTGRGLGTEAFFGQGTRLTVV.

The chain uses TRBV19 and TRBJ1-5; possibly TRBD1 for D (5 bases). Germline-derived CDR1 and CDR2 are LNHDA and SQIVND (reference sequence). This CDR3 has 13 amino acids. Trimming removed 5 bases from V and 5 bases from J, with 10 bases in between. CDR3 in DNA: TGTGCCAGTAGTTCGGCAGGGCATCAGCCCCAGCATTTT. Its translation: CASSSAGHQPQHF.

The chain couples TRBV18 to TRBJ2-1, with D tentatively TRBD1 (6 bases). Germline CDR1 is KGHSH and CDR2 is LQKENI. Trimming took 5 bases from V and 6 from J, leaving 17 bases between them. The CDR3 has 15 amino acids. CDR3 sequence (DNA): TGTGCCAGCTCAACTCGAACAGGGTTCAGCAATGAGCAGTTCTTC. As protein: CASSTRTGFSNEQFF.

This chain links TRBV2 with TRBJ2-7, with 9 bases aligning to TRBD2. V dropped 3 bases and J dropped 2; count of bases not matched to a gene: 8. The CDR3 sequence is 16 residues long. Germline CDR1 and CDR2: SNHLY and FYNNEI. The CDR3 region is CASSERGGRQAYEQYF. CDR3 in DNA: TGTGCCAGCAGTGAGCGGGGGGGCAGACAAGCCTACGAGCAGTACTTC.

This chain connects TRBV27 to TRBJ1-2; possible D gene TRBD1, 6 bases. CDR1 MNHEY and CDR2 SMNVEV come from the germline V gene (reference sequence). Trimming pared 5 bases from V and 8 bases from J, leaving 24 bases between. The CDR3 length is 16 residues. The CDR3 loop reads CASSRSDNTGSSGYTF. CDR3 DNA sequence: TGTGCCAGCAGTCGATCGGATAACACAGGGAGCAGCGGCTACACCTTC.

The chain uses TRBV3-1 (or the pseudogene TRBV3-2) and TRBJ2-7; possible D gene TRBD1, 5 bases. CDR3 length: 13 residues. The V end was cut by 7 bases, the J end by 1 base, with 11 bases between. CDR1 and CDR2 (germline): LGHDT, YNNKEL (reference sequence). The CDR3 is CASTLGASYEQYF. The CDR3 nucleotides are TGTGCCAGCACGTTAGGGGCTTCCTACGAGCAGTACTTC.

V is TRBV11-3 and J is TRBJ2-1; TRBD2 aligns across 11 bases. CDR1 and CDR2 from the germline V gene are SGHNT and YENEEA. V dropped 4 bases and J dropped 7; count of bases not matched to a gene: 15. This CDR3 contains 18 residues. The chain's CDR3 is CASSSRAQTSGSSNEQFF. The CDR3 nucleotides read TGTGCCAGCAGCTCCCGCGCCCAAACTAGCGGGAGTAGTAATGAGCAGTTCTTC.

This chain uses TRBV2 with TRBJ2-4; perhaps TRBD2 as D (6 bases). Per germline, CDR1 SNHLY and CDR2 FYNNEI. The CDR3 consists of 14 residues. Between the trimmed V and J ends, which lost 6 bases and 3 bases, there was a span of 12 bases. The DNA for the CDR3 is TGTGCCAGCAGGCTGACTAGAAACAAAAACATTCAGTACTTC. It codes for CASRLTRNKNIQYF.

The V call is TRBV5-1, the J call TRBJ2-1, with D perhaps matching TRBD2 (5 bases). The CDR3 extends over 14 amino acids. Germline CDR1 and CDR2: SGHRS and YFSETQ. The V end was cut by 0 bases, the J end by 7 bases, with 11 bases between. The CDR3 region is CASSLDFSGNEQFF. In nucleotides, the CDR3 is TGCGCCAGCAGCTTGGATTTCTCGGGAAATGAGCAGTTCTTC.

The chain links TRBV30 to TRBJ2-7, with D unclear. The CDR3 sequence is 14 residues long. Looked up from germline, CDR1 is GTSNPN and CDR2 is SVGIG (reference sequence). Trimming took 1 base from V and 2 from J, leaving 12 bases between them. CDR3 in DNA: TGTGCCTGGAGTGCCTCCCCAGCGACCTACGAGCAGTACTTC. The encoded protein is CAWSASPATYEQYF.

The chain has TRBV9 and TRBJ2-2; D possibly corresponds to TRBD1 (6 bases). The CDR3 runs 16 residues. The germline V and J ends were trimmed by 0 bases and 8 bases, with 17 bases remaining between them. The germline CDR1 and CDR2 sequences are SGDLS and YYNGEE. CDR3 nucleotides: TGTGCCAGCAGCGTAGGATGGGGGCCCAGGGGAGGGGAGCTGTTTTTT. This encodes CASSVGWGPRGGELFF.

This clone was seen only a few times. The gene calls are TRBV4-1 and TRBJ1-6, with TRBD1 matching 8 bases. V lost 5 bases and J lost 6; bases outside the gene matches: 12. The CDR3 consists of 17 residues. CDR1 and CDR2 (germline): MGHRA, YSYEKL. The CDR3 protein is CASSYGKTGATNSPLHF. CDR3 bases: TGCGCCAGCAGCTATGGAAAGACAGGGGCCACTAATTCACCCCTCCACTTT.

The chain employs TRBV2 and TRBJ1-5; D gene uncertain. The CDR3 has 14 amino acids. The ends were cut back, 5 bases at V and 3 bases at J, with 11 bases in the middle. Germline-derived CDR1 and CDR2 are SNHLY and FYNNEI. In DNA, the CDR3 is TGTGCCAGCAGTCCAACAGCAAACAATCAGCCCCAGCATTTT. It specifies CASSPTANNQPQHF.

The chain couples TRBV6-1 to TRBJ2-1; a possible D gene is TRBD2 (9 bases). Trimming left V 4 bases short and J 9 bases short, with 25 bases between. In germline, CDR1 is MNHNS, CDR2 SASEGT. The CDR3 length is 17 residues. The CDR3 region has the DNA TGTGCCAGCAGTGCGGGGCTAGCGGGGAGCCAGGGGGCTGAGCAGTTCTTC. Amino acid sequence: CASSAGLAGSQGAEQFF.

This clone was seen repeatedly, ten times or more. One junction end disagrees with the germline gene, perhaps due to a read error. CDR3 nucleotides: TGTGCCAGCAGTGACCCGGGACACGCCTTC. The encoded protein is CASSDPGHAF. This chain uses TRBV6-1 with TRBJ1-2; D possibly corresponds to TRBD1 (6 bases). CDR3 length equals 10 residues. Germline assignment: CDR1 MNHNS and CDR2 SASEGT.

V is TRBV7-2 and J is TRBJ2-7; D not resolved. The CDR3 extends over 14 amino acids. Germline loops: CDR1 SGHTA, CDR2 FQGNSA. Trimming removed 1 base at V and 1 base at J, with 8 bases between. CDR3 loop: CASSLVGLSYEQYF. As DNA, the CDR3 is TGTGCCAGCAGCTTAGTTGGCCTTTCCTACGAGCAGTACTTC.

This chain uses TRBV10-3 with TRBJ2-7, with D hard to call. The V end was cut by 3 bases, the J end by 1 base, with 10 bases between. The CDR3 spans 14 residues. CDR1 ENHRY and CDR2 SYGVKD come from the germline V gene. The CDR3 DNA sequence: TGTGCCATCAGTGACAGGCCAACGTCCTACGAGCAGTACTTC. Protein: CAISDRPTSYEQYF.

The chain links TRBV4-1 to TRBJ1-2; D perhaps matches TRBD1 (5 bases). The germline gives CDR1 MGHRA, CDR2 YSYEKL. CDR3 size: 13 residues. Trimming pared 3 bases from V and 4 bases from J, leaving 9 bases between. The CDR3 loop is CASSHRGGYGYTF. In nucleotides, the CDR3 is TGCGCCAGCAGCCACCGGGGGGGCTATGGCTACACCTTC.

The chain recombines TRBV5-1 with TRBJ2-2; 8 nucleotides line up with TRBD1. Germline CDR1 reads SGHRS; CDR2 reads YFSETQ. V lost 4 bases and J lost 5; bases outside the gene matches: 10. The CDR3 totals 16 residues. CDR3 loop: CASSLRTGRTTGELFF. The DNA of the CDR3 is TGCGCCAGCAGCCTACGGACAGGGAGAACGACCGGGGAGCTGTTTTTT.

The chain couples TRBV5-1 to TRBJ1-1, with 11 bases matching TRBD1. The trim removed 4 bases at V and 4 bases at J, leaving 6 bases unmatched. This CDR3 comprises 15 residues. CDR1 is SGHRS, CDR2 YFSETQ, per germline. CDR3 in amino acids: CASSPRTGGRTEAFF. Here the CDR3 DNA reads TGCGCCAGCAGCCCAAGGACAGGGGGCCGCACTGAAGCTTTCTTT.

The V call is TRBV18, the J call TRBJ2-6; no clear D gene. Germline V gives CDR1 KGHSH, CDR2 LQKENI. The V end lost 3 bases, the J end lost 0 bases, and 3 bases lay between the germline ends. The CDR3 is 14 amino acids. CDR3 nucleotides: TGTGCCAGCTCACCCAGCTCTGGGGCCAACGTCCTGACTTTC. Protein product: CASSPSSGANVLTF.

There are a few counts of this clone. The J gene is TRBJ1-4, the V gene TRBV15, with 7 positions matching TRBD1. CDR3 length: 14 amino acids. V trimming: 3 bases; J trimming: 4 bases; junction bases outside the gene matches: 2. Looked up from germline, CDR1 is LNHNV and CDR2 is YYDKDF (reference sequence). This CDR3 reads CATSRDRFNEKLFF. As DNA, the CDR3 is TGTGCCACCAGCAGGGACAGGTTTAATGAAAAACTGTTTTTT. Full variable domain (missing parts from reference TRBV15 and TRBJ1-4): DAMVIQNPRYQVTQFGKPVTLSCSQTLNHNVMYWYQQKSSQAPKLLFHYYDKDFNNEADTPDNFQSRRPNTSFCFLDIRSPGLGDTAMYLCATSRDRFNEKLFFGSGTQLSVL.

This clone was found a few times. CDR3 nucleotides: TGTGCCAGCGGGCGAGAGACCGGGGAGCTGTTTTTT. Residues: CASGRETGELFF. V and J are TRBV7-9 and TRBJ2-2; D is unresolved. Germline V gives CDR1 SEHNR, CDR2 FQNEAQ (reference sequence). The CDR3 is 12 amino acids. The V and J ends lost 8 bases and 5 bases respectively, with 9 bases between them.

The table lists this clone with a few counts. The chain carries TRBV18 and TRBJ2-1, with TRBD2 matching over 7 bases. The V segment lost 6 bases and the J segment 6 bases; nucleotides outside the gene matches: 8. The V gene's germline CDR1 is KGHSH and CDR2 LQKENI. This CDR3 has 14 residues. The CDR3 region has the DNA TGTGCCAGCTCCCGAGGACTAGGCTCCAATGAGCAGTTCTTC. Protein sequence: CASSRGLGSNEQFF.

The chain joins TRBV3-1 (or the pseudogene TRBV3-2) to TRBJ2-2; TRBD1 is a possible D gene (6 bases). The CDR3 has 16 amino acids. Germline CDR1 and CDR2: LGHDT and YNNKEL (reference sequence). Trimming left V 4 bases short and J 5 bases short, with 17 bases between. The CDR3 nucleotides are TGTGCCAGCAGCCCCATAACAGGGTCAGCGACCGGGGAGCTGTTTTTT. Translating it yields CASSPITGSATGELFF.